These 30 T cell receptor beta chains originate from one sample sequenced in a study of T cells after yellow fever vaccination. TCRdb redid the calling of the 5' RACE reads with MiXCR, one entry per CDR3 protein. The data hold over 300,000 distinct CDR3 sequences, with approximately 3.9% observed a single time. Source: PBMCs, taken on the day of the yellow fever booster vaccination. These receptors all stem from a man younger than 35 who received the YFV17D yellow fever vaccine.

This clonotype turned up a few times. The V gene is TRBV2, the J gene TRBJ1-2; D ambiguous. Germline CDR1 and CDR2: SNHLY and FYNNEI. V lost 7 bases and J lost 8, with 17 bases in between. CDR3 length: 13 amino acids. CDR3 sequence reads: CASNPGLIGGYTF. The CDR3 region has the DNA TGTGCCAGCAACCCCGGGCTCATTGGGGGCTACACCTTC.

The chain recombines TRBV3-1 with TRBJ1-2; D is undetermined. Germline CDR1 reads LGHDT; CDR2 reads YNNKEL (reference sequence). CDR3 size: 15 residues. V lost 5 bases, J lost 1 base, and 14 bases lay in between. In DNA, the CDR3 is TGTGCCAGCAGCTGGGGAGGGATAATTAACTATGGCTACACCTTC. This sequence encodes CASSWGGIINYGYTF.

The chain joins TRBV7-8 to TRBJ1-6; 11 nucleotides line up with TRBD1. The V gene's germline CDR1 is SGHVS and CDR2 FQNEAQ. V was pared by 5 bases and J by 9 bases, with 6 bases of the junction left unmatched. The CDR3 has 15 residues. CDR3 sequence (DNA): TGTGCCAGCAGCCTGGACAGGGGGCGCTTTTCACCCCTCCACTTT. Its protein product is CASSLDRGRFSPLHF. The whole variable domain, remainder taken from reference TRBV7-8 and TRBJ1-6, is GAGVSQSPRYKVAKRGQDVALRCDPISGHVSLFWYQQALGQGPEFLTYFQNEAQLDKSGLPSDRFFAERPEGSVSTLKIQRTQQEDSAVYLCASSLDRGRFSPLHFGNGTRLTVT.

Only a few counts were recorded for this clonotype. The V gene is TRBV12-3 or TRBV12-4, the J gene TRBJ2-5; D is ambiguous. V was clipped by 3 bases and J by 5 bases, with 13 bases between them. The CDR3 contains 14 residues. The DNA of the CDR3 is TGTGCCAGCAGTTTCGACAACGGAGCCGAGACCCAGTACTTC. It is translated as CASSFDNGAETQYF.

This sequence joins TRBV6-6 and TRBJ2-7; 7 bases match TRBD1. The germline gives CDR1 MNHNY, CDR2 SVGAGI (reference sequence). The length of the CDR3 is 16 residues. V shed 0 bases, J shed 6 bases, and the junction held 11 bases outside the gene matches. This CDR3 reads CASSYSLRGHEGEQYV. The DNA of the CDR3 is TGTGCCAGCAGTTACTCGTTAAGGGGGCATGAGGGCGAGCAGTACGTC.

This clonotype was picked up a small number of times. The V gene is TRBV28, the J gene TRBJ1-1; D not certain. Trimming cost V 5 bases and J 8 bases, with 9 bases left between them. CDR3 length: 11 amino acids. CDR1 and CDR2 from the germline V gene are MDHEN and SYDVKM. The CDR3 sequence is CASSTPLEAFF. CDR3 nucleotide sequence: TGTGCCAGCAGTACTCCGCTGGAAGCTTTCTTT.

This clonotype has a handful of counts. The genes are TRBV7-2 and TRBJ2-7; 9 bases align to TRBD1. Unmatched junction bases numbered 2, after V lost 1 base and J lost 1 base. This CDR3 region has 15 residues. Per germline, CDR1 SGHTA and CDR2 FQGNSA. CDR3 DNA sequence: TGTGCCAGCAGCTTAGAACAGGGGGCATCCTACGAGCAGTACGTC. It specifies CASSLEQGASYEQYV.

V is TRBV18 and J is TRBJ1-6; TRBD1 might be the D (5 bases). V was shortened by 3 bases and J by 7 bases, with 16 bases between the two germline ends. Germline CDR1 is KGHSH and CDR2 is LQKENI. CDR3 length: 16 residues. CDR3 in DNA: TGTGCCAGCTCACCCAGCCTCGGGGGGTGGAATTCACCCCTCCACTTT. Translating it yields CASSPSLGGWNSPLHF.

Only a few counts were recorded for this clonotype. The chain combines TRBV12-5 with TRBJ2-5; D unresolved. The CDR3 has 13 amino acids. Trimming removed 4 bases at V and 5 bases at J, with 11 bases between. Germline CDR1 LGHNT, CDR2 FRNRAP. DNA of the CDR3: TGTGCTAGTGGTTCCTGGACGACGGAGACCCAGTACTTC. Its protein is CASGSWTTETQYF.

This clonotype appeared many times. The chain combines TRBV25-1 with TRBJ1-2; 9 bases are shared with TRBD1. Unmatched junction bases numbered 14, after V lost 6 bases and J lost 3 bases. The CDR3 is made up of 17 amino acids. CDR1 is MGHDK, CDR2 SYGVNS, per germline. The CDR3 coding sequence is TGTGCCAGCAGAGGAATCGGGACAGGGCTGGGGTACTATGGCTACACCTTC. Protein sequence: CASRGIGTGLGYYGYTF.

The CDR3 nucleotides are TGCAGTGCTAGCACCGGGACTAGCGGGGGTACTCAAGAGACCCAGTACTTC. It encodes CSASTGTSGGTQETQYF. The chain couples TRBV20-1 to TRBJ2-5, with 14 positions matching TRBD2. The CDR3 contains 17 residues. V lost 3 bases, J lost 2 bases, and 8 bases stayed unmatched. Germline V gives CDR1 DFQATT, CDR2 SNEGSKA (reference sequence).

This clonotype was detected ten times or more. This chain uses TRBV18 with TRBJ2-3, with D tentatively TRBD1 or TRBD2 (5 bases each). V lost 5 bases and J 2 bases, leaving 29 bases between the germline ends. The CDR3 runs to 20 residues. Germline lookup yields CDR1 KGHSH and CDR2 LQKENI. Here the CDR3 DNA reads TGTGCCAGCTCAATTCCGGGACCTGGAGCCGTCATAACCTACACAGATACGCAGTATTTT. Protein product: CASSIPGPGAVITYTDTQYF.

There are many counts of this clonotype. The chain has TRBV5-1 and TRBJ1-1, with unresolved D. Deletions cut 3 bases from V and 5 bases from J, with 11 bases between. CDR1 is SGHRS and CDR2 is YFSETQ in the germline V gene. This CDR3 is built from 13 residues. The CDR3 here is CASSSPDGTEAFF. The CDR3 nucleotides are TGCGCCAGCAGCTCTCCGGACGGGACTGAAGCTTTCTTT.

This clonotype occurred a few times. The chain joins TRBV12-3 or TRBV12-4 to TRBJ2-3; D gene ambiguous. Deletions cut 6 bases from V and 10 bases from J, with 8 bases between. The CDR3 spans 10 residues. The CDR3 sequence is CASSLHAQYF. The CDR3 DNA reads TGTGCCAGCAGCCTCCATGCGCAGTATTTT.

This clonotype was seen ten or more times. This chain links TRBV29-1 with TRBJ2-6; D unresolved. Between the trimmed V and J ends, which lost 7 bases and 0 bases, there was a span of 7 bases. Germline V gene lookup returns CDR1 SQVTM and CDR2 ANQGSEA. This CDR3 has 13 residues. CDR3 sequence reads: CSAVVSGANVLTF. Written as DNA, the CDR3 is TGCAGCGCAGTAGTCTCTGGGGCCAACGTCCTGACTTTC.

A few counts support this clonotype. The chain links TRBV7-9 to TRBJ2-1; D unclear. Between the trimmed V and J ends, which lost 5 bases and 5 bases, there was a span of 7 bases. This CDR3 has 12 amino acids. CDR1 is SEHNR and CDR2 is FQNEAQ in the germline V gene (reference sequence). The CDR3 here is CASSHSDNEQFF. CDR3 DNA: TGTGCCAGCAGCCACTCGGACAATGAGCAGTTCTTC.

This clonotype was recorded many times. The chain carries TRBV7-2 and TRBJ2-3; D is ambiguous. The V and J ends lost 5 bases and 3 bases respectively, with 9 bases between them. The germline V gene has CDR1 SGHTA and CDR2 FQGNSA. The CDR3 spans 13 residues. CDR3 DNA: TGTGCCAGCAGCCCAGAGGCTACAGATACGCAGTATTTT. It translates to CASSPEATDTQYF.

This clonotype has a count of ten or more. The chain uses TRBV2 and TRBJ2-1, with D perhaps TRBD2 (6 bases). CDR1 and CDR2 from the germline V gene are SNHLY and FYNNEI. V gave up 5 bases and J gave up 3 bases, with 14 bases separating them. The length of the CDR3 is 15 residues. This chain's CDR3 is CASSPLGGVYNEQFF. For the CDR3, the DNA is TGTGCCAGCAGTCCATTGGGCGGGGTCTACAATGAGCAGTTCTTC.

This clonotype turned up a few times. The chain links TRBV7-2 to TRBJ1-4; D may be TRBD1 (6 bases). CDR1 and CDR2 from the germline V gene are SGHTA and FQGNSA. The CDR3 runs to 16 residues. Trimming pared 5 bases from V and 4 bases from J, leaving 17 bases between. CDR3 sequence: CASSIRLGADNEKLFF. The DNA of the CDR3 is TGTGCCAGCAGCATCCGACTGGGGGCAGATAATGAAAAACTGTTTTTT.

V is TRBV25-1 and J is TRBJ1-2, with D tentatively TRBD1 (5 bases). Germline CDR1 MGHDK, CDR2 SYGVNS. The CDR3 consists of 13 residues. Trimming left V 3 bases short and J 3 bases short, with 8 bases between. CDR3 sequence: CASSEAGDYGYTF. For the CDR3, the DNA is TGTGCCAGCAGTGAGGCGGGGGACTATGGCTACACCTTC.

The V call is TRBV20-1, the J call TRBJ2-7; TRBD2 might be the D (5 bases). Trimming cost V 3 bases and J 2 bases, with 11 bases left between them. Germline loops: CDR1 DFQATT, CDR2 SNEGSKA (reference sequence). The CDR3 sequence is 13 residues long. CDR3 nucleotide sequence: TGCAGTGCTAGGCCGGGCGGGCCCTACGAGCAGTACGTC. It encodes CSARPGGPYEQYV.

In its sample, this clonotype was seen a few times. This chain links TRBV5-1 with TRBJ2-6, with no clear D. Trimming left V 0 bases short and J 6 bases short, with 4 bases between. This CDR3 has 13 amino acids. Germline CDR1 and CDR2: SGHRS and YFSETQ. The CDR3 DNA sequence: TGCGCCAGCAGCTTGGATGAGGCCAACGTCCTGACTTTC. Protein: CASSLDEANVLTF.

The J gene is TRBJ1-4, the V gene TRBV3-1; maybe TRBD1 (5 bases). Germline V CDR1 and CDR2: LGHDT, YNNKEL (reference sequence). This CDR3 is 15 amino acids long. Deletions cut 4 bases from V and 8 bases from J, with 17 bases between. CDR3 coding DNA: TGTGCCAGCAGCCTAATGTCAGGGAGAAAGGAAAAACTGTTTTTT. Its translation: CASSLMSGRKEKLFF.

The CDR3: CATRTEWYQPQHF. The CDR3 bases are TGTGCCACTAGGACAGAGTGGTATCAGCCCCAGCATTTT. This chain joins TRBV10-3 and TRBJ1-5, with a possible D match to TRBD1 (6 bases). This CDR3 comprises 13 residues. Germline CDR1 and CDR2: ENHRY and SYGVKD. The V gene lost 10 bases and the J gene lost 5 bases, with 15 bases spanning the gap.

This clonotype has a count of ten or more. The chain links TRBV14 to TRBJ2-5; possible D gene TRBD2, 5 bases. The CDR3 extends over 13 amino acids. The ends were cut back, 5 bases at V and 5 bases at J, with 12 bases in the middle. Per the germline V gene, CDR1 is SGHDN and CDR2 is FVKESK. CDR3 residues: CASSMRERETQYF. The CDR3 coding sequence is TGTGCCAGCAGCATGAGGGAAAGGGAGACCCAGTACTTC.

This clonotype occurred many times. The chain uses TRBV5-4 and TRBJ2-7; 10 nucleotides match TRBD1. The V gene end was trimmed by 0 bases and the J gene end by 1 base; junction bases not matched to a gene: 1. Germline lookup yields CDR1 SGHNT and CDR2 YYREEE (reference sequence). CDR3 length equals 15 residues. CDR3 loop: CASSLVGQGSYEQYF. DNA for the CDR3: TGTGCCAGCAGCTTGGTGGGACAGGGGTCCTACGAGCAGTACTTC. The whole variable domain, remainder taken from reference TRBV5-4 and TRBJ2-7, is ETGVTQSPTHLIKTRGQQVTLRCSSQSGHNTVSWYQQALGQGPQFIFQYYREEENGRGNFPPRFSGLQFPNYSSELNVNALELDDSALYLCASSLVGQGSYEQYFGPGTRLTVT.

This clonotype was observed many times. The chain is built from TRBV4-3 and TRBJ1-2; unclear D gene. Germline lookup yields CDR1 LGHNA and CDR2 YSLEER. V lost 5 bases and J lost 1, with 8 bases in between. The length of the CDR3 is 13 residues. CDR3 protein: CASSRTHNYGYTF. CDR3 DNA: TGCGCCAGCAGCAGAACCCATAACTATGGCTACACCTTC.

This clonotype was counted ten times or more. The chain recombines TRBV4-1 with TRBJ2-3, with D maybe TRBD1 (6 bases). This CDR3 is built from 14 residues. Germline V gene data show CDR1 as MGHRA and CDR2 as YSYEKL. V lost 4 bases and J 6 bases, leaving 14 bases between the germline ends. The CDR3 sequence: CASSRSQGSDTQYF. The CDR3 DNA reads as TGCGCCAGCAGCCGGTCACAGGGTTCGGATACGCAGTATTTT.

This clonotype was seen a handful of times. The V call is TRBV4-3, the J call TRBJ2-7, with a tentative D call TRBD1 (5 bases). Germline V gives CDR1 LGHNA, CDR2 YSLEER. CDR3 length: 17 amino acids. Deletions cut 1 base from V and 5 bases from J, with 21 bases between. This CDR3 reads CASSQVPHRRTLHEQYF. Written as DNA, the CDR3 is TGCGCCAGCAGCCAAGTGCCCCATCGCCGGACATTACACGAGCAGTACTTC.

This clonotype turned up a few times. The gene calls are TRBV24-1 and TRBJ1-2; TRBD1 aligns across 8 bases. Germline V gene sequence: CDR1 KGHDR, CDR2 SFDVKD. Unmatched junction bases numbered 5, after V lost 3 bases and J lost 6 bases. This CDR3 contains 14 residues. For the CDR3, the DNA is TGTGCCACCAGTGATGCGGACAGGGTCCATGGCTACACCTTC. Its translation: CATSDADRVHGYTF.